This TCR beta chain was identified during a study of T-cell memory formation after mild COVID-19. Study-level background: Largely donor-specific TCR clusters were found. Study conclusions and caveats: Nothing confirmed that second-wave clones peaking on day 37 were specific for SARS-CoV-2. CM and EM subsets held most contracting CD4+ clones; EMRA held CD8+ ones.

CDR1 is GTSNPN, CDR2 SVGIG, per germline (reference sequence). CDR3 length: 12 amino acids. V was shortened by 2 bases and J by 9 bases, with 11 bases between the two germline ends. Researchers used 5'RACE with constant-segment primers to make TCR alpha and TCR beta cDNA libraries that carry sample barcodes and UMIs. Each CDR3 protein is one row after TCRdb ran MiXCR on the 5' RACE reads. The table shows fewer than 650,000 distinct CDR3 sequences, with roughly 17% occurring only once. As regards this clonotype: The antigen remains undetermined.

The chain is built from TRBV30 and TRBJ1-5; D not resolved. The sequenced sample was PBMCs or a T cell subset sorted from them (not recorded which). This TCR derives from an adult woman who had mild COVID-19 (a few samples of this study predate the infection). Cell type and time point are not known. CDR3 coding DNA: TGTGCCTGGAGTCGTCCATTGGGGCCCCAGCATTTT. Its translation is CAWSRPLGPQHF.